This T cell receptor beta chain was sequenced during a study of breast tumors, draining lymph nodes, adjacent tissues. Samples came from axillary lymph nodes draining the breast cancer. TCRdb re-analysed the multiplex PCR reads in MiXCR, keeping a single row per CDR3 protein. In the table there are approximately 130,000 distinct CDR3 sequences, approximately 22% of which are singletons. As regards this clonotype: At one of its ends the junction is not consistent with the germline gene, which may arise from a read error.

The germline gives CDR1 MGHRA, CDR2 YSYEKL. The CDR3 loop spans 16 amino acids. The rearrangement links TRBV4-1 to TRBJ2-2; 11 bases are shared with TRBD2. The sequence derives from a female donor with breast cancer. Some clones in this sample may be carry-over from other donors' samples. The sample was axillary lymph node tissue. The CDR3 DNA reads TGCGCCAGCAGCCATCGACTAGCGGGATTCGGCGGGGGGCTGTTTTTT. Translating gives CASSHRLAGFGGGLFF.